What follows are 25 T cell receptor beta chains derived from one specimen sequenced in a study of beta chain features in type 1 diabetes. Reverse transcribing all isolated RNA meant expressed TCRB transcripts were sequenced. Repertoires were generated with immunoSEQ multiplex PCR, while TCRdb's copy carries only in-frame clones and drops some. The repertoire holds approximately 730,000 clones, with about an eighth as singletons. Antigens of these TCRs are unknown. Points from the study as a whole: Among patients with Type 1 diabetes, TCRB CDR3s were moderately but significantly shorter in every one of the four CD4+ subsets.

The sample taken for sequencing was naive CD4+ T cells from blood. These receptor sequences come from a man between 18 and 29 years old with type 1 diabetes.

About this clone itself: Additional DNA sequences in this sample encode the identical CDR3. This chain links TRBV6-6 with TRBJ1-1, with TRBD1 as a possible D gene (5 bases). The germline gives CDR1 MNHNY, CDR2 SVGAGI (reference sequence). V gave up 2 bases and J gave up 1 base, with 5 bases separating them. The CDR3 totals 13 residues. The CDR3 bases are TGTGCCAGCAGTTACGGGGGGAACACTGAAGCTTTCTTT. This translates into CASSYGGNTEAFF.

The V gene is TRBV7-9, the J gene TRBJ2-5, with 9 bases fitting TRBD1. The CDR3 spans 14 residues. Germline CDR1 reads SEHNR; CDR2 reads FQNEAQ (reference sequence). Trimming removed 5 bases from V and 3 bases from J; junction bases left unmatched: 4. The CDR3 coding sequence is TGTGCCAGCAGCCCATGGGACAGGGAAGAGACCCAGTACTTC. This gives the protein CASSPWDREETQYF. Supplemented by reference TRBV7-9 and TRBJ2-5, the full variable domain reads DTGVSQNPRHKITKRGQNVTFRCDPISEHNRLYWYRQTLGQGPEFLTYFQNEAQLEKSRLLSDRFSAERPKGSFSTLEIQRTEQGDSAMYLCASSPWDREETQYFGPGTRLLVL.

The V call is TRBV14, the J call TRBJ2-1, with D perhaps TRBD2 (5 bases). Germline CDR1 and CDR2: SGHDN and FVKESK. V was shortened by 1 base and J by 7 bases, with 5 bases between the two germline ends. The CDR3 sequence is 12 residues long. The chain's CDR3 is CASSQAGNEQFF. Written as DNA, the CDR3 is TGTGCCAGCAGCCAAGCGGGGAATGAGCAGTTCTTC.

This clone was counted between two and nine times. J is TRBJ2-3 and V is TRBV18; 12 nucleotides agree with TRBD1. Germline CDR1 and CDR2: KGHSH and LQKENI. The J segment lost 3 bases and the V segment lost 0 bases, leaving 1 base of the junction unmatched. This CDR3 is 16 amino acids long. The CDR3 DNA sequence: TGTGCCAGCTCACCACCGGGACAGGGGGCAACAGATACGCAGTATTTT. Its protein product is CASSPPGQGATDTQYF.

The sample holds a few counts of this clone. In nucleotides, the CDR3 is TGTGCCTGGAGTGTAGATCCAGATACGCAGTATTTT. Residues: CAWSVDPDTQYF. This rearrangement joins TRBV30 to TRBJ2-3; D not certain. Germline lookup yields CDR1 GTSNPN and CDR2 SVGIG (reference sequence). The CDR3 is made up of 12 amino acids. Trimming cost V 0 bases and J 4 bases, with 5 bases left between them.

DNA of the CDR3: TGTGCCAGCAGCCCAGACGGTAGCGGGGGGCTCTGGGAGCAGTACTTC. It specifies CASSPDGSGGLWEQYF. The chain uses TRBV7-2 and TRBJ2-7; TRBD2 agrees at 10 bases. Germline V gene data show CDR1 as SGHTA and CDR2 as FQGNSA. This CDR3 is built from 16 residues. With 5 bases clipped from V and 7 bases from J, the junction kept 14 bases outside the gene matches.

The V and J genes are TRBV28 and TRBJ1-4, with 9 bases matching TRBD1. With V trimmed by 3 bases and J by 3 bases, 5 bases remained unmatched. The V gene's germline CDR1 is MDHEN and CDR2 SYDVKM. The CDR3 length is 16 residues. Written as DNA, the CDR3 is TGTGCCAGCAGTTTTGAACAGGGGGCCTCTAATGAAAAACTGTTTTTT. Translating it yields CASSFEQGASNEKLFF.

This clone was seen a handful of times. The rearrangement links TRBV5-1 to TRBJ1-5; weak D call: TRBD1 (5 bases). Germline lookup yields CDR1 SGHRS and CDR2 YFSETQ. The CDR3 has 16 residues. V was shortened by 0 bases and J by 2 bases, with 12 bases between the two germline ends. CDR3 sequence reads: CASSLGEGPGNQPQHF. As DNA, the CDR3 is TGCGCCAGCAGCTTGGGTGAGGGGCCGGGCAATCAGCCCCAGCATTTT.

V gene TRBV5-4 combines with J gene TRBJ1-1; 8 bases agree with TRBD1. Germline V gene lookup returns CDR1 SGHNT and CDR2 YYREEE (reference sequence). This CDR3 spans 15 amino acids. Germline trimming cut 4 bases from V and 4 bases from J; bases unmatched to any gene: 9. The CDR3 DNA follows: TGTGCCAGCAGCACCGCAGGGGGCGCGGGCACTGAAGCTTTCTTT. Amino acid sequence: CASSTAGGAGTEAFF.

The rearrangement uses TRBV7-2 and TRBJ2-7; 9 bases fit TRBD1. The CDR3 runs to 14 residues. The V gene end was trimmed by 5 bases and the J gene end by 3 bases; junction bases not matched to a gene: 5. The germline V gene has CDR1 SGHTA and CDR2 FQGNSA. The CDR3 DNA is TGTGCCAGCAGCAAACAGGGGGCTTACTACGAGCAGTACTTC. It translates to CASSKQGAYYEQYF.

The chain links TRBV30 to TRBJ2-3; the D is unclear. The CDR3 is 12 residues long. Per the germline V gene, CDR1 is GTSNPN and CDR2 is SVGIG (reference sequence). The V end lost 2 bases, the J end lost 7 bases, and 10 bases lay between the germline ends. CDR3: CAWSRVLNTQYF. CDR3 nucleotides: TGTGCCTGGAGTAGGGTGCTAAATACGCAGTATTTT.

In its sample, this clone was seen a few times. This rearrangement joins TRBV30 to TRBJ2-3; 7 nucleotides align to TRBD1. From germline, CDR1 is GTSNPN and CDR2 SVGIG (reference sequence). The length of the CDR3 is 14 residues. The V gene end was trimmed by 7 bases and the J gene end by 0 bases; junction bases not matched to a gene: 7. CDR3 sequence: CAYDRDTSTDTQYF. DNA for the CDR3: TGTGCCTACGACAGGGACACTAGCACAGATACGCAGTATTTT.

The chain couples TRBV27 to TRBJ1-6, with D unresolved. Deletions cut 2 bases from V and 8 bases from J, with 10 bases between. Germline lookup yields CDR1 MNHEY and CDR2 SMNVEV (reference sequence). The CDR3 has 14 residues. The CDR3 reads CASSLVGLDSPLHF. CDR3 DNA: TGTGCCAGCAGTTTAGTAGGGTTGGATTCACCCCTCCACTTT.

The CDR3 coding sequence is TGTGCCTGGTCACTCCCGGGACAGACTAACACCGGGGAGCTGTTTTTT. Translation gives CAWSLPGQTNTGELFF. This sequence joins TRBV30 and TRBJ2-2, with 7 bases aligning to TRBD1. CDR3 length: 16 residues. Per germline, CDR1 GTSNPN and CDR2 SVGIG (reference sequence). The V gene end was trimmed by 5 bases and the J gene end by 2 bases; junction bases not matched to a gene: 11.

The chain employs TRBV7-2 and TRBJ2-7, with TRBD1 identical over 9 bases. V dropped 5 bases and J dropped 4; count of bases not matched to a gene: 6. There are 14 residues in the CDR3. Germline CDR1 is SGHTA and CDR2 is FQGNSA. CDR3 sequence reads: CASSPRTGEYEQYF. The CDR3 nucleotides read TGTGCCAGCAGCCCCCGGACAGGGGAGTACGAGCAGTACTTC.

This clone was detected only a few times. The CDR3 sequence: CASSFRGRNQPQHF. The CDR3 nucleotides are TGTGCCAGCAGCTTTCGGGGTCGCAATCAGCCCCAGCATTTT. This chain connects TRBV5-6 to TRBJ1-5; the D is unclear. CDR1 is SGHDT, CDR2 YYEEEE, per germline. The length of the CDR3 is 14 residues. V shed 2 bases and J shed 2 bases, with 8 bases lying between them.

This clone was seen more than once but under ten times. V gene TRBV30 combines with J gene TRBJ2-5; no firm D call. Trimming removed 0 bases from V and 0 bases from J, with 17 bases in between. Germline V gene sequence: CDR1 GTSNPN, CDR2 SVGIG (reference sequence). This CDR3 has 17 amino acids. CDR3 nucleotides: TGTGCCTGGAGTGTACTATTGAACAGTAGGTACCAAGAGACCCAGTACTTC. It yields the protein CAWSVLLNSRYQETQYF.

In its sample, this clone was seen a few times. This chain connects TRBV7-9 to TRBJ1-3; D is undetermined. V shed 7 bases and J shed 0 bases, with 7 bases lying between them. CDR3 length equals 13 residues. The germline V gene has CDR1 SEHNR and CDR2 FQNEAQ (reference sequence). CDR3 bases: TGTGCCAGCATCAGGAACTCTGGAAACACCATATATTTT. Translated, it gives CASIRNSGNTIYF. The full variable domain, completed using reference TRBV7-9 and TRBJ1-3, is DTGVSQNPRHKITKRGQNVTFRCDPISEHNRLYWYRQTLGQGPEFLTYFQNEAQLEKSRLLSDRFSAERPKGSFSTLEIQRTEQGDSAMYLCASIRNSGNTIYFGEGSWLTVV.

The chain has TRBV7-8 and TRBJ1-1; the match to TRBD1 covers 8 bases. Germline CDR1 is SGHVS and CDR2 is FQNEAQ. This CDR3 comprises 16 residues. V was pared by 4 bases and J by 1 base, with 8 bases of the junction left unmatched. The CDR3 region is CASSSPTGTGNTEAFF. CDR3 sequence (DNA): TGTGCCAGCAGCTCCCCCACCGGGACAGGGAACACTGAAGCTTTCTTT.

This clone was recorded only once. Other DNA sequences of this sample code for an identical CDR3. This chain joins TRBV7-9 and TRBJ1-1; 9 bases match TRBD1. V gave up 3 bases and J gave up 1 base; unmatched junction bases: 0. CDR3 length equals 14 residues. Germline loops: CDR1 SEHNR, CDR2 FQNEAQ (reference sequence). The CDR3 sequence: CASSLDRGNTEAFF. Written as DNA, the CDR3 is TGTGCCAGCAGCTTGGACAGGGGGAACACTGAAGCTTTCTTT.

This clone came up a few times. This chain links TRBV7-2 with TRBJ2-3, with 11 bases lining up with TRBD2. The CDR3 is 15 amino acids. The V and J ends lost 2 bases and 3 bases, in that order; junction bases with no gene match: 1. Germline loops: CDR1 SGHTA, CDR2 FQGNSA. The CDR3 nucleotides are TGTGCCAGCAGCTTAATAGCGGGGGGGACAGATACGCAGTATTTT. Protein product: CASSLIAGGTDTQYF.

This chain links TRBV7-2 with TRBJ2-3; TRBD2 might be the D (7 bases). Looked up from germline, CDR1 is SGHTA and CDR2 is FQGNSA. Trimming pared 2 bases from V and 4 bases from J, leaving 13 bases between. CDR3 size: 15 residues. The CDR3 DNA follows: TGTGCCAGCAGCTTATTGGCGGGGGCCGCAGATACGCAGTATTTT. This sequence encodes CASSLLAGAADTQYF.

This clone was detected only a few times. V gene TRBV29-1 combines with J gene TRBJ2-3; 8 bases are a match to TRBD1. The length of the CDR3 is 14 residues. The V gene's germline CDR1 is SQVTM and CDR2 ANQGSEA. After removal of 7 bases from V and 4 bases from J, the junction contained 10 bases not matched to a gene. CDR3 in DNA: TGCAGCGCGAGGCAGGGGGCGTTAGCAGATACGCAGTATTTT. Translation: CSARQGALADTQYF.

V is TRBV5-1 and J is TRBJ1-4; a weak D match, TRBD1 (6 bases). CDR1 and CDR2 from the germline V gene are SGHRS and YFSETQ. The V and J ends lost 4 bases and 8 bases respectively, with 21 bases between them. This CDR3 is 16 amino acids long. In nucleotides, the CDR3 is TGCGCCAGCAGCCCCGTTCGGACAGCGGTGGAGGAAAAACTGTTTTTT. This sequence encodes CASSPVRTAVEEKLFF.

This clone was counted only a few times. The V and J genes are TRBV10-3 and TRBJ2-3; D is perhaps TRBD1 or TRBD2 (5 bases each). The ends were cut back, 7 bases at V and 6 bases at J, with 23 bases in the middle. Germline CDR1 ENHRY, CDR2 SYGVKD. The CDR3 length is 16 residues. CDR3 sequence (DNA): TGTGCCATCACCTCCCCCGGGGACGGGCCCTCCGATACGCAGTATTTT. This gives the protein CAITSPGDGPSDTQYF.